Following are 28 T cell receptor beta chains from one sample sequenced in a study of identical twins. TCRdb called the 5' RACE reads again in MiXCR, with one record for every CDR3 protein. The data contain around 960,000 distinct CDR3 sequences, 10% to 15% of them seen just once; the ten biggest clones take up about 1.5%. These data are also associated with another study on yellow fever vaccine responses in identical twins.

Sequencing used PBMCs. The receptor set was obtained from a woman between 18 and 29 years old in good health.

The rearrangement uses TRBV7-8 and TRBJ2-3; D is undetermined. Between the trimmed V and J ends, which lost 5 bases and 6 bases, there was a span of 6 bases. CDR1 is SGHVS, CDR2 FQNEAQ, per germline. This CDR3 spans 11 amino acids. CDR3 nucleotides: TGTGCCAGCAGCACCCCCGATACGCAGTATTTT. Translation gives CASSTPDTQYF.

V is TRBV28 and J is TRBJ2-1, with TRBD2 identical over 9 bases. The germline CDR1 and CDR2 sequences are MDHEN and SYDVKM. The CDR3 is 17 residues long. The J segment lost 10 bases and the V segment lost 4 bases, leaving 17 bases of the junction unmatched. Here the CDR3 DNA reads TGTGCCAGCAGTTCGGGTTGGTTTGCGGGAGGGCCTAAAGAGCAGTTCTTC. It encodes CASSSGWFAGGPKEQFF.

This sequence joins TRBV3-1 and TRBJ2-5; D is uncertain. Trimming took 5 bases from V and 3 from J, leaving 10 bases between them. Germline CDR1 and CDR2: LGHDT and YNNKEL (reference sequence). The length of the CDR3 is 13 residues. In DNA form, the CDR3 reads TGTGCCAGCAGCAGACCCAACGAAGAGACCCAGTACTTC. Protein product: CASSRPNEETQYF.

This clonotype was seen repeatedly, ten times or more. The V gene is TRBV12-3 or TRBV12-4, the J gene TRBJ1-1, with 8 bases lining up with TRBD1. The CDR3 contains 14 residues. The J segment lost 4 bases and the V segment lost 7 bases, leaving 8 bases of the junction unmatched. The DNA for the CDR3 is TGTGCCAGCACCCAGACAGGGGTGTTCACTGAAGCTTTCTTT. Protein: CASTQTGVFTEAFF.

This clonotype was seen a handful of times. V usage is TRBV4-2 and J usage is TRBJ1-1, with D possibly TRBD1 on 5 matching bases. V lost 0 bases and J 5 bases, leaving 13 bases between the germline ends. The CDR3 spans 15 residues. In germline, CDR1 is LGHNA, CDR2 YNFKEQ. The DNA of the CDR3 is TGTGCCAGCAGCCAAGATCTTTCAGGGTGGACTGAAGCTTTCTTT. Its translation: CASSQDLSGWTEAFF.

This clonotype turned up a few times. This chain connects TRBV20-1 to TRBJ2-5; the D gene is possibly TRBD2 (6 bases). The V end lost 6 bases, the J end lost 3 bases, and 17 bases lay between the germline ends. CDR3 length: 14 residues. The germline V gene encodes CDR1 DFQATT and CDR2 SNEGSKA (reference sequence). This CDR3 is CSADAGDSKETQYF. Here the CDR3 DNA reads TGCAGTGCCGACGCCGGGGACTCCAAAGAGACCCAGTACTTC.

V is TRBV7-9 and J is TRBJ2-3; TRBD1 might be the D (5 bases). The CDR3 sequence is 16 residues long. V was clipped by 5 bases and J by 1 base, with 16 bases between them. Germline V CDR1 and CDR2: SEHNR, FQNEAQ (reference sequence). The CDR3, as DNA: TGTGCCAGCAGCCATAGATCCCTGACAGGCACAGATACGCAGTATTTT. It codes for CASSHRSLTGTDTQYF.

This clonotype has a handful of counts. The chain carries TRBV7-7 and TRBJ2-7; D is perhaps TRBD1 (6 bases). Trimming left V 1 base short and J 2 bases short, with 18 bases between. This CDR3 has 17 amino acids. The germline V gene has CDR1 SSHAT and CDR2 FNYEAQ (reference sequence). CDR3 residues: CASSLVTGGISTYEQYV. The CDR3 DNA sequence: TGTGCCAGCAGCTTAGTGACAGGTGGTATTAGTACCTACGAGCAGTACGTC.

This clonotype was picked up many times. The chain carries TRBV25-1 and TRBJ2-7, with TRBD2 matching over 16 bases. J gave up 3 bases and V 6 bases, and 5 bases lay outside the gene matches. The CDR3 is made up of 16 amino acids. Per the germline V gene, CDR1 is MGHDK and CDR2 is SYGVNS. CDR3 sequence (DNA): TGTGCCAGCAGCGGGACTAGCGGGAGGGGTTTCTACGAGCAGTACTTC. This encodes CASSGTSGRGFYEQYF.

At least ten counts were recorded for this clonotype. The genes are TRBV12-3 or TRBV12-4 and TRBJ2-3; 14 bases fit TRBD2. This CDR3 comprises 14 residues. V trimming: 8 bases; J trimming: 3 bases; junction bases outside the gene matches: 1. As DNA, the CDR3 is TGTGCCAGCGGGACTAGCGGGAGAACAGATACGCAGTATTTT. It codes for CASGTSGRTDTQYF.

This clonotype occurred many times. The chain has TRBV12-3 or TRBV12-4 and TRBJ2-3; possible D gene TRBD2, 5 bases. V gave up 3 bases and J gave up 2 bases, with 12 bases separating them. The length of the CDR3 is 15 residues. DNA for the CDR3: TGTGCCAGCAGTTTTTTGAGCGGCTACACAGATACGCAGTATTTT. Its protein is CASSFLSGYTDTQYF.

The V and J genes are TRBV15 and TRBJ2-3, with TRBD2 identical over 16 bases. The CDR3 totals 19 residues. V dropped 3 bases and J dropped 3; count of bases not matched to a gene: 9. Germline CDR1 LNHNV, CDR2 YYDKDF (reference sequence). The DNA of the CDR3 is TGTGCCACCAGCAGTTTGGGACTAGCGGGAGGGAGAGGGACAGATACGCAGTATTTT. Amino acid sequence: CATSSLGLAGGRGTDTQYF.

The chain links TRBV7-3 to TRBJ2-1, with 11 bases that match TRBD1. CDR3 size: 18 residues. In germline, CDR1 is SGHTA, CDR2 FQGTGA. The junction had 12 bases not matched to a gene; V was cut back by 1 base and J by 7 bases. Written as DNA, the CDR3 is TGTGCCAGCAGCTTAAGTTCTCCAGGGACAGGGGGTTTAAATGAGCAGTTCTTC. Residues: CASSLSSPGTGGLNEQFF.

This chain joins TRBV20-1 and TRBJ2-4; 7 bases fit TRBD1. Germline CDR1 and CDR2: DFQATT and SNEGSKA (reference sequence). The V segment lost 0 bases and the J segment 1 base; nucleotides outside the gene matches: 9. The CDR3 extends over 17 amino acids. The CDR3 DNA sequence: TGCAGTGCTAGAGAAACAGGACAGGTTGCGGCCAAAAACATTCAGTACTTC. It specifies CSARETGQVAAKNIQYF.

This clonotype was seen a handful of times. The V call is TRBV10-1, the J call TRBJ2-1; D could derive from TRBD1 or TRBD2 (6 bases each). This CDR3 spans 15 amino acids. Germline V gene sequence: CDR1 WNHNN, CDR2 SYGVQD (reference sequence). Deletions cut 3 bases from V and 9 bases from J, with 18 bases between. The CDR3 loop reads CASSDGGGLFAEQFF. The CDR3 region has the DNA TGCGCCAGCAGTGATGGAGGGGGGTTGTTTGCTGAGCAGTTCTTC.

This clonotype has just a few counts. The chain has TRBV29-1 and TRBJ2-1; D is ambiguous. The V end lost 2 bases, the J end lost 12 bases, and 17 bases lay between the germline ends. This CDR3 comprises 13 residues. The germline CDR1 and CDR2 sequences are SQVTM and ANQGSEA. CDR3 coding DNA: TGCAGCGTTGAACCCAGTTCATGGCTAGGGCAGTTCTTC. Its translation: CSVEPSSWLGQFF.

This clonotype was observed a handful of times. The gene calls are TRBV25-1 and TRBJ2-5, with D possibly TRBD1 on 7 matching bases. Germline V gene sequence: CDR1 MGHDK, CDR2 SYGVNS. The germline V and J ends were trimmed by 3 bases and 5 bases, with 16 bases remaining between them. CDR3 length: 15 residues. In DNA form, the CDR3 reads TGTGCCAGCAGTGATCCCCGACAGGGAGGCGAGACCCAGTACTTC. Its protein product is CASSDPRQGGETQYF.

This sequence joins TRBV24-1 and TRBJ2-5; D uncertain. CDR1 and CDR2 from the germline V gene are KGHDR and SFDVKD. The CDR3 covers 12 residues. V was trimmed by 3 bases and J by 5 bases, leaving 6 bases between them. The CDR3, as DNA: TGTGCCACCAGTGATCGGCGGGAGACCCAGTACTTC. It translates to CATSDRRETQYF.

This clonotype showed up just a few times. V usage is TRBV29-1 and J usage is TRBJ2-1; either TRBD1 or TRBD2 may fit D (7 bases each). The ends were cut back, 2 bases at V and 10 bases at J, with 15 bases in the middle. The CDR3 sequence is 13 residues long. From germline, CDR1 is SQVTM and CDR2 ANQGSEA. The CDR3 nucleotides read TGCAGCGTTGAATGGGGCAGGGGGGGAGAGCAGTTCTTC. This gives the protein CSVEWGRGGEQFF.

CDR3 sequence reads: CATHGPSSYNEQFF. The CDR3 region has the DNA TGTGCCACCCACGGGCCGAGCTCCTACAATGAGCAGTTCTTC. The chain combines TRBV10-3 with TRBJ2-1; D uncertain. This CDR3 spans 14 amino acids. Germline-derived CDR1 and CDR2 are ENHRY and SYGVKD. V dropped 10 bases and J dropped 0 bases, with 13 bases sitting between them.

The chain has TRBV29-1 and TRBJ2-5; 7 nucleotides match TRBD2. The junction had 2 bases not matched to a gene; V was cut back by 4 bases and J by 6 bases. There are 11 residues in the CDR3. Looked up from germline, CDR1 is SQVTM and CDR2 is ANQGSEA. The CDR3 here is CSVGEGQTQYF. In DNA, the CDR3 is TGCAGCGTTGGGGAGGGTCAGACCCAGTACTTC.

This clonotype appeared many times. The gene calls are TRBV10-3 and TRBJ2-2; 7 bases line up with TRBD2. The CDR3 is 15 amino acids. Trimming removed 4 bases from V and 0 bases from J; junction bases left unmatched: 2. The V gene's germline CDR1 is ENHRY and CDR2 SYGVKD. CDR3 bases: TGTGCCATCAGTGCTAGCGGCGCGAACACCGGGGAGCTGTTTTTT. This codes for CAISASGANTGELFF.

This chain connects TRBV29-1 to TRBJ2-6, with D possibly being TRBD1 (6 bases). The CDR3 totals 14 residues. Germline-derived CDR1 and CDR2 are SQVTM and ANQGSEA. V lost 6 bases and J 1 base, leaving 10 bases between the germline ends. CDR3 protein: CSVDTGSGANVLTF. DNA of the CDR3: TGCAGCGTCGACACAGGGTCTGGGGCCAACGTCCTGACTTTC.

This clonotype was counted a few times. V gene TRBV7-6 combines with J gene TRBJ2-3, with a weak D call TRBD2 (6 bases). With 5 bases removed from V and 1 base from J, the gap between germline ends came to 13 bases. This CDR3 region has 15 residues. The germline CDR1 and CDR2 sequences are SGHVS and FNYEAQ. As DNA, the CDR3 is TGTGCCAGCAGCACACTAGCATCTGGCACAGATACGCAGTATTTT. Amino acid sequence: CASSTLASGTDTQYF. Filled out from reference TRBV7-6 and TRBJ2-3, the complete variable domain reads GAGVSQSPRYKVTKRGQDVALRCDPISGHVSLYWYRQALGQGPEFLTYFNYEAQQDKSGLPNDRFSAERPEGSISTLTIQRTEQRDSAMYRCASSTLASGTDTQYFGPGTRLTVL.

This clonotype was seen a handful of times. The V call is TRBV20-1, the J call TRBJ1-3; D call uncertain. Trimming took off 3 bases at V and 0 bases at J, with 6 bases between the two ends. CDR1 and CDR2 (germline): DFQATT, SNEGSKA (reference sequence). The CDR3 sequence is 13 residues long. The CDR3 loop reads CSARLVSGNTIYF. CDR3 nucleotide sequence: TGCAGTGCTAGGCTGGTCTCTGGAAACACCATATATTTT.

This clonotype was counted at least ten times. V is TRBV5-1 and J is TRBJ2-7; tentatively, D is TRBD2 (5 bases). The CDR3 is 13 amino acids. Germline values: CDR1 SGHRS, CDR2 YFSETQ. The germline V and J ends were trimmed by 0 bases and 2 bases, with 6 bases remaining between them. The CDR3 DNA follows: TGCGCCAGCAGCTTGGGACTACCCTACGAGCAGTACTTC. Protein sequence: CASSLGLPYEQYF.

The sample holds many counts of this clonotype. This chain links TRBV5-4 with TRBJ2-2; D gene ambiguous. V dropped 1 base and J dropped 2 bases, with 9 bases sitting between them. The CDR3 totals 15 residues. Germline CDR1 is SGHNT and CDR2 is YYREEE (reference sequence). CDR3: CASSLNVHNTGELFF. CDR3 coding DNA: TGTGCCAGCAGCTTGAATGTACACAACACCGGGGAGCTGTTTTTT.

There are a few counts of this clonotype. This sequence joins TRBV6-2 or TRBV6-3 and TRBJ2-2, with D possibly TRBD2 on 5 matching bases. CDR1 and CDR2 (germline): MNHEY, SVGEGT. The ends were cut back, 2 bases at V and 5 bases at J, with 12 bases in the middle. This CDR3 contains 15 residues. The CDR3 nucleotides read TGTGCCAGCAGTTACGTCGAGGGAGCAACCGGGGAGCTGTTTTTT. Protein sequence: CASSYVEGATGELFF.